This T cell receptor (beta chain) was sequenced for a study of blood T cell repertoires in COVID-19. In the study overall: The United States, Italy and Spain supplied acute and convalescent COVID-19 samples. Sample material is recorded as cDNA or gDNA derived from T cells, B-cell-depleted T cells, or PBMCs.

As processed by the authors: Amplification of reference gene primers provided the estimated nucleated cell counts. TCRdb's copy holds only in-frame clones and misses some; the assay was immunoSEQ multiplex PCR. V, J and clone size are those of that table, while D and trimming were read from the DNA. The sample has 25,000 to 35,000 clones; around nine tenths are singletons. The sequencing sample was made of peripheral blood. This clonotype was sampled from a human donor in a cohort sampled during active COVID-19.

This CDR3 reads CSVDWTGVTGELFF. The CDR3 nucleotides are TGCAGCGTTGACTGGACAGGGGTGACCGGGGAGCTGTTTTTT. The V gene is TRBV29-1, the J gene TRBJ2-2, with 9 bases that match TRBD1. Trimming at V came to 3 bases and at J to 5 bases, leaving 4 bases not matched to a gene. Germline CDR1 SQVTM, CDR2 ANQGSEA. This CDR3 has 14 amino acids.